This is a list of T cell receptor beta chains from one sample in a study of T cell responses to AZD1222 COVID-19 vaccine. Assay: immunoSEQ multiplex PCR; the TCRdb copy retains only in-frame clones and omits some. The sample holds around 140,000 clones; about 91% are singletons and the top ten take 1.5% to 2%. Sequenced here: peripheral blood, sampled 28 days after the second AZD1222 dose. The receptors originated from an adult who received the AZD1222 COVID-19 vaccine. CDR3s include the opening cysteine and the closing phenylalanine or tryptophan. Each record gives: V gene, D gene, J gene, clone size, CDR3 protein, CDR3 DNA. A D gene is named only where the DNA matches it firmly. Only part of the rows carry a size: once, few, many, or a class if the clone is expanded.

>TRBV7-9|-|TRBJ1-1|-
CASSLFGGSTEAFF
TGTGCCAGCAGCTTATTCGGGGGTAGCACTGAAGCTTTCTTT
>TRBV7-2|TRBD1|TRBJ1-6|-
CASSPVAGQGNSPLHF
TGTGCCAGCAGCCCAGTAGCTGGACAGGGTAATTCACCCCTCCACTTT
>TRBV2|-|TRBJ1-5|once
CASSARLRGANQPQHF
TGTGCCAGCAGTGCCCGGTTGAGAGGGGCCAATCAGCCCCAGCATTTT
>TRBV7-2|-|TRBJ1-3|-
CASSPTWTAGNTIYF
TGTGCCAGCAGCCCAACTTGGACGGCTGGAAACACCATATATTTT
>TRBV30|-|TRBJ1-6|-
CACPRTSNSPLHF
TGTGCCTGCCCGCGGACAAGCAATTCACCCCTCCACTTT
>TRBV3-1/TRBV3-2|TRBD1|TRBJ1-6|few
CASSMGTGLGSPLHF
TGTGCCAGCAGCATGGGGACAGGGTTGGGTTCACCCCTCCACTTT
>TRBV9|-|TRBJ2-2|-
CASSPPGNTGELFF
TGTGCCAGCAGCCCCCCAGGGAACACCGGGGAGCTGTTTTTT
>TRBV29-1|TRBD1|TRBJ1-5|-
CSVASGGGNQPQHF
TGCAGCGTTGCCTCAGGGGGTGGCAATCAGCCCCAGCATTTT
>TRBV27|TRBD1|TRBJ2-1|-
CASRVLDRDNEQFF
TGTGCCAGCAGAGTCTTAGACAGGGACAATGAGCAGTTCTTC
>TRBV29-1|TRBD1|TRBJ2-5|-
CSVGRLVGTGRETQYF
TGCAGCGTTGGACGCTTAGTAGGGACAGGGAGGGAGACCCAGTACTTC
>TRBV5-6|TRBD2|TRBJ2-3|-
CASSVLARSTDTQYF
TGTGCCAGCAGCGTACTAGCGAGGAGCACAGATACGCAGTATTTT
>TRBV19|-|TRBJ1-2|-
CASSRYRLYGYTF
TGTGCCAGTAGTAGGTACAGGTTATATGGCTACACCTTC
>TRBV9|-|TRBJ1-1|-
CASSVAGEAFF
TGTGCCAGCAGCGTAGCGGGTGAAGCTTTCTTT
>TRBV28|-|TRBJ1-5|-
CASSSQGTSNQPQHF
TGTGCCAGCAGTTCCCAGGGTACTAGCAATCAGCCCCAGCATTTT
>TRBV3-1/TRBV3-2|-|TRBJ1-3|-
CASSQEGGNTIYF
TGTGCCAGCAGCCAAGAAGGGGGAAACACCATATATTTT
>TRBV30|TRBD1|TRBJ1-6|-
CAWTAGTDNSPLHF
TGTGCCTGGACCGCCGGGACAGATAATTCACCCCTCCACTTT
>TRBV2|-|TRBJ2-2|-
CATLSGVQTGELFF
TGTGCCACCTTGAGTGGGGTTCAAACCGGGGAGCTGTTTTTT
>TRBV10-3|-|TRBJ2-2|-
CAISESGGANTGELFF
TGTGCCATCAGTGAGTCAGGGGGGGCGAACACCGGGGAGCTGTTTTTT
>TRBV5-1|-|TRBJ1-1|-
CASSPDWNTEAFF
TGCGCCAGCAGCCCGGACTGGAACACTGAAGCTTTCTTT
>TRBV2|TRBD1|TRBJ2-2|-
CASRPGTDTGELFF
TGTGCCAGCAGACCCGGGACAGATACCGGGGAGCTGTTTTTT
>TRBV5-1|-|TRBJ1-2|-
CASSLAQKRYTF
TGCGCCAGCAGCTTGGCCCAGAAACGGTACACCTTC
>TRBV24-1|-|TRBJ1-5|-
CATSDFRGDQPQHF
TGTGCCACCAGTGATTTCAGGGGTGATCAGCCCCAGCATTTT